This T cell receptor (beta chain) is from a study of shared clonotypes between healthy human individuals. Overall study findings and caveats: Sequencing depth was a factor that was expected to affect clonotype sharing among donors. Despite large depth, sorted-subset datasets appeared incompletely sequenced. A few donors showed sharing of around 5% of naive CD4 clonotypes.

Trimming stripped 11 bases from V and 6 bases from J, with 8 bases between. The germline gives CDR1 SNHLY, CDR2 FYNNEI. The CDR3 sequence is 9 residues long. Positive CCR7 selection of CD45RO-negative cells yielded the naive CD8 cells, and terminally differentiated effector memory CD45RA+ cells were excluded. Only in-frame clones appear in the TCRdb table, and some are missing; sequencing was by immunoSEQ multiplex PCR. The sample holds hundreds of thousands of clones, roughly 95% seen once. Concerning this clone: The antigen is unknown.

Sequencing was carried out using naive CD8+ T cells sorted from blood. The source is a woman aged 25-40 years in good health. The rearrangement joins TRBV2 to TRBJ2-7, with D unresolved. This CDR3 is CAREPEQYF. The CDR3 DNA reads as TGTGCCCGAGAGCCCGAGCAGTACTTC.